Listed here are 29 T cell receptor beta chains from one sample, sequenced in a study of spatial heterogeneity in lung cancer. TCRdb reanalysed the 5' RACE reads using MiXCR and keeps one entry per CDR3 protein. The sample holds tens of thousands of distinct CDR3 sequences, around 15% seen once. The time point: sample taken at primary tumor resection. The sample was PBMCs, taken at surgery. These TCRs come from a male donor with early-stage non-small cell lung cancer.

The chain joins TRBV20-1 to TRBJ2-5; TRBD2 is a possible D gene (5 bases). This CDR3 is built from 15 residues. Germline assignment: CDR1 DFQATT and CDR2 SNEGSKA (reference sequence). V lost 4 bases and J 0 bases, leaving 15 bases between the germline ends. The chain's CDR3 is CSAKSGNGYQETQYF. The CDR3, as DNA: TGCAGTGCTAAATCGGGGAACGGGTACCAAGAGACCCAGTACTTC.

CDR3 region: CASSLATGRYEQYF. The DNA of the CDR3 is TGCGCCAGCAGCCTAGCGACAGGGCGCTACGAGCAGTACTTC. V usage is TRBV4-3 and J usage is TRBJ2-7; TRBD1 matches at 7 bases. The CDR3 extends over 14 amino acids. Germline CDR1 and CDR2: LGHNA and YSLEER. V was pared by 4 bases and J by 3 bases, with 6 bases of the junction left unmatched.

Relative to its sample, this clonotype is medium-sized. This rearrangement joins TRBV11-1 to TRBJ2-7; no reliable D call. This CDR3 region has 14 residues. Trimming removed 1 base at V and 2 bases at J, with 9 bases between. Germline assignment: CDR1 SGHAT and CDR2 FQDESV (reference sequence). CDR3 sequence (DNA): TGTGCCAGCAGCTTAGGGGTCCTCACCTACGAGCAGTACTTC. It yields the protein CASSLGVLTYEQYF.

This clonotype was counted a few times. J is TRBJ2-1 and V is TRBV12-3 or TRBV12-4, with no clear D. Trimming stripped 7 bases from V and 0 bases from J, with 16 bases between. The CDR3 totals 16 residues. As DNA, the CDR3 is TGTGCCAGCACCACGTTAGGATGGAGCTCCTACAATGAGCAGTTCTTC. Residues: CASTTLGWSSYNEQFF.

This clonotype was observed many times. This chain uses TRBV11-2 with TRBJ2-2, with 7 bases that match TRBD2. The germline V gene encodes CDR1 SGHAT and CDR2 FQNNGV. V lost 4 bases to trimming and J lost 4 bases; unmatched junction nucleotides: 12. This CDR3 comprises 17 residues. The CDR3 region is CASSSKRGGRGTGELFF. In DNA form, the CDR3 reads TGTGCCAGCAGCTCCAAACGTGGCGGGAGAGGCACCGGGGAGCTGTTTTTT.

Only a few counts were recorded for this clonotype. V usage is TRBV3-1 and J usage is TRBJ2-3; D uncertain. The CDR3 spans 14 residues. Germline CDR1 reads LGHDT; CDR2 reads YNNKEL (reference sequence). V gave up 1 base and J gave up 0 bases, with 5 bases separating them. The CDR3 here is CASSQAPSTDTQYF. CDR3 DNA sequence: TGTGCCAGCAGCCAAGCGCCTAGCACAGATACGCAGTATTTT.

This chain uses TRBV5-6 with TRBJ2-2; 7 bases map to TRBD2. The ends lost 0 bases at V and 4 bases at J; junction bases unmatched: 0. In germline, CDR1 is SGHDT, CDR2 YYEEEE. This CDR3 has 14 amino acids. The CDR3 protein is CASSLGLATGELFF. The DNA of the CDR3 is TGTGCCAGCAGCTTGGGACTAGCCACCGGGGAGCTGTTTTTT.

The rearrangement joins TRBV6-6 to TRBJ2-5; D remains unclear. Deletions cut 7 bases from V and 2 bases from J, with 5 bases between. The V gene's germline CDR1 is MNHNY and CDR2 SVGAGI (reference sequence). The CDR3 spans 11 residues. DNA for the CDR3: TGTGCCAGCACCGTACAAGAGACCCAGTACTTC. As protein: CASTVQETQYF.

The table lists this clonotype with many counts. V and J are TRBV6-5 and TRBJ1-2; D is uncertain. CDR1 MNHEY and CDR2 SVGAGI come from the germline V gene. V lost 4 bases to trimming and J lost 5 bases, with 5 bases between them. There are 11 residues in the CDR3. DNA of the CDR3: TGTGCCAGCAGTTCGTTATATGGCTACACCTTC. Translated, it gives CASSSLYGYTF.

The chain links TRBV5-1 to TRBJ2-6; the D is unclear. This CDR3 has 14 amino acids. Deletions cut 4 bases from V and 0 bases from J, with 5 bases between. Germline lookup yields CDR1 SGHRS and CDR2 YFSETQ. The CDR3 reads CASSINSGANVLTF. The CDR3 DNA is TGCGCCAGCAGCATTAACTCTGGGGCCAACGTCCTGACTTTC.

The J gene is TRBJ1-6, the V gene TRBV2; D remains unclear. Per the germline V gene, CDR1 is SNHLY and CDR2 is FYNNEI. Trimming stripped 0 bases from V and 10 bases from J, with 16 bases between. The CDR3 sequence is 16 residues long. Here the CDR3 reads CASSEAPLRGASPLHF. CDR3 DNA: TGTGCCAGCAGTGAAGCGCCCCTACGGGGAGCCTCACCCCTCCACTTT.

V usage is TRBV6-1 and J usage is TRBJ2-3, with D possibly being TRBD2 (6 bases). V lost 11 bases and J lost 1, with 16 bases in between. This CDR3 has 14 amino acids. The germline V gene has CDR1 MNHNS and CDR2 SASEGT. The CDR3 nucleotides are TGTGCCGCTTCCCCCAGGGAGGGCACAGATACGCAGTATTTT. Translation gives CAASPREGTDTQYF.

There are a few counts of this clonotype. CDR3 sequence reads: CATSDQGQRGSDEQFF. The CDR3 DNA reads TGTGCCACCAGTGACCAAGGACAGAGAGGGTCCGATGAGCAGTTCTTC. J is TRBJ2-1 and V is TRBV24-1; D possibly corresponds to TRBD1 (6 bases). The CDR3 spans 16 residues. The germline gives CDR1 KGHDR, CDR2 SFDVKD. V gave up 4 bases and J gave up 8 bases, with 20 bases separating them.

Ten or more counts support this clonotype. The rearrangement joins TRBV29-1 to TRBJ1-1; weak D call: TRBD1 (5 bases). Germline-derived CDR1 and CDR2 are SQVTM and ANQGSEA. Trimming shortened V by 0 bases and J by 6 bases, and 8 bases separated the two germline ends. The CDR3 consists of 12 residues. The DNA for the CDR3 is TGCAGCGTTGAAGATGGAGGGGCTGAAGCTTTCTTT. It translates to CSVEDGGAEAFF.

This clonotype was recorded many times. The chain employs TRBV20-1 and TRBJ1-6, with D perhaps TRBD1 (6 bases). Germline CDR1 DFQATT, CDR2 SNEGSKA (reference sequence). The length of the CDR3 is 15 residues. The V gene lost 6 bases and the J gene lost 7 bases, with 19 bases spanning the gap. The CDR3 loop reads CSAQGPRGVNSPLHF. The DNA of the CDR3 is TGCAGTGCCCAGGGGCCTCGTGGGGTAAATTCACCCCTCCACTTT.

This clonotype turned up a few times. The chain uses TRBV7-9 and TRBJ1-6; D uncertain. Germline V gives CDR1 SEHNR, CDR2 FQNEAQ (reference sequence). The V gene lost 5 bases and the J gene lost 7 bases, with 9 bases spanning the gap. The CDR3 length is 13 residues. The DNA for the CDR3 is TGTGCCAGCAGCCGTAACGAGAATTCACCCCTCCACTTT. Translating it yields CASSRNENSPLHF. The complete variable domain, with remaining parts taken from reference TRBV7-9 and TRBJ1-6, reads DTGVSQNPRHKITKRGQNVTFRCDPISEHNRLYWYRQTLGQGPEFLTYFQNEAQLEKSRLLSDRFSAERPKGSFSTLEIQRTEQGDSAMYLCASSRNENSPLHFGNGTRLTVT.

This clonotype was recorded at least ten times. V gene TRBV6-2 or TRBV6-3 combines with J gene TRBJ2-1, with D perhaps TRBD1 (6 bases). This CDR3 spans 12 amino acids. Germline loops: CDR1 MNHEY, CDR2 SVGEGT. V was clipped by 8 bases and J by 2 bases, with 7 bases between them. CDR3 in amino acids: CASGGPYNEQFF. The CDR3 DNA follows: TGTGCCAGCGGGGGCCCCTACAATGAGCAGTTCTTC.

The table lists this clonotype with a few counts. This chain links TRBV27 with TRBJ2-7; 11 bases align to TRBD2. The CDR3 totals 17 residues. Looked up from germline, CDR1 is MNHEY and CDR2 is SMNVEV (reference sequence). With V trimmed by 7 bases and J by 2 bases, 13 bases remained unmatched. The chain's CDR3 is CASNLMGLAALPYEQYF. For the CDR3, the DNA is TGTGCCAGCAACCTTATGGGACTAGCGGCCCTGCCCTACGAGCAGTACTTC.

This clonotype was found a few times. The chain joins TRBV14 to TRBJ1-4, with D tentatively TRBD1 (5 bases). The CDR3 totals 13 residues. Per germline, CDR1 SGHDN and CDR2 FVKESK. V was pared by 4 bases and J by 7 bases, with 10 bases between. The CDR3 coding sequence is TGTGCCAGCAGCCCCGGGAGGGGTGAAAAACTGTTTTTT. Its protein is CASSPGRGEKLFF.

This clonotype was counted ten times or more. In nucleotides, the CDR3 is TGTGCCAGCAGTGAATCCGCCTTTAATAAGTACTTC. Its translation: CASSESAFNKYF. The genes are TRBV2 and TRBJ2-7; the D is unclear. CDR1 and CDR2 from the germline V gene are SNHLY and FYNNEI. CDR3 length equals 12 residues. Trimming removed 2 bases at V and 11 bases at J, with 13 bases between.

The table lists this clonotype with a count of one. The chain carries TRBV27 and TRBJ2-4, with D possibly matching TRBD2 (6 bases). V lost 2 bases and J 7 bases, leaving 12 bases between the germline ends. This CDR3 has 14 amino acids. Looked up from germline, CDR1 is MNHEY and CDR2 is SMNVEV (reference sequence). The CDR3 bases are TGTGCCAGCAGTTTAATTTCGGGGGTGAACATTCAGTACTTC. This encodes CASSLISGVNIQYF.

V usage is TRBV7-2 and J usage is TRBJ2-5, with a weak D call TRBD2 (7 bases). Germline V lookup: CDR1 SGHTA, CDR2 FQGNSA. There are 15 residues in the CDR3. Trimming took off 5 bases at V and 0 bases at J, with 13 bases between the two ends. CDR3 sequence (DNA): TGTGCCAGCAGCCTAGGGGGAGGGTACCAAGAGACCCAGTACTTC. Protein sequence: CASSLGGGYQETQYF. The full variable domain, with the rest looked up from reference TRBV7-2 and TRBJ2-5, is GAGVSQSPSNKVTEKGKDVELRCDPISGHTALYWYRQSLGQGLEFLIYFQGNSAPDKSGLPSDRFSAERTGGSVSTLTIQRTQQEDSAVYLCASSLGGGYQETQYFGPGTRLLVL.

This clonotype has only a few counts. The chain carries TRBV20-1 and TRBJ1-1; D not resolved. The CDR3 runs to 13 residues. CDR1 DFQATT and CDR2 SNEGSKA come from the germline V gene (reference sequence). V was shortened by 0 bases and J by 0 bases, with 5 bases between the two germline ends. CDR3 sequence (DNA): TGCAGTGCTAGAGACGGTTTGAACACTGAAGCTTTCTTT. The encoded protein is CSARDGLNTEAFF.

As concerns this clonotype: Possible read error: a much larger clone is one base away. The chain is built from TRBV25-1 and TRBJ2-1; D gene ambiguous. The CDR3 totals 11 residues. CDR1 and CDR2 (germline): MGHDK, SYGVNS. Here the CDR3 DNA reads TGTGCCAGCAGTGGGAGCAATGAGCATTTCTTC. It specifies CASSGSNEHFF.

This clonotype was seen at least ten times. V gene TRBV14 combines with J gene TRBJ2-2, with unresolved D. The germline V gene encodes CDR1 SGHDN and CDR2 FVKESK. The CDR3 runs to 17 residues. V lost 0 bases to trimming and J lost 0 bases, with 11 bases between them. The CDR3 protein is CASSQDFGPANTGELFF. The CDR3 nucleotides read TGTGCCAGCAGCCAAGATTTTGGGCCCGCGAACACCGGGGAGCTGTTTTTT.

This clonotype was observed at least ten times. In DNA, the CDR3 is TGTGCCAGCAGTCCTGGGCAGGGAGCACGGGAAAAACTGTTTTTT. Translated, it gives CASSPGQGAREKLFF. This chain joins TRBV6-6 and TRBJ1-4, with D maybe TRBD1 (5 bases). Between the trimmed V and J ends, which lost 5 bases and 8 bases, there was a span of 18 bases. This CDR3 spans 15 amino acids. The V gene's germline CDR1 is MNHNY and CDR2 SVGAGI (reference sequence).

This clonotype was detected only a few times. This rearrangement joins TRBV29-1 to TRBJ2-5; 8 positions match TRBD2. Germline lookup yields CDR1 SQVTM and CDR2 ANQGSEA. The CDR3 runs 17 residues. The junction had 15 bases not matched to a gene; V was cut back by 1 base and J by 5 bases. The chain's CDR3 is CSVEVGVAGRHGETQYF. The CDR3 nucleotides are TGCAGCGTTGAAGTGGGAGTAGCGGGAAGACACGGGGAGACCCAGTACTTC.

This clonotype was seen at least ten times. This chain links TRBV23-1 with TRBJ2-7; D call uncertain. TRBV23-1 qualifies as an ORF whose function is uncertain. The CDR3 spans 17 residues. The V end lost 0 bases, the J end lost 0 bases, and 15 bases lay between the germline ends. The CDR3 DNA sequence: TGCGCCAGCAGTCAATCCGCCTTGCGGAACAGCTCCTACGAGCAGTACTTC. This codes for CASSQSALRNSSYEQYF.

The table lists this clonotype with many counts. The chain employs TRBV29-1 and TRBJ1-4; 9 nucleotides agree with TRBD1. The CDR3 length is 14 residues. CDR1 is SQVTM and CDR2 is ANQGSEA in the germline V gene. After removal of 4 bases from V and 1 base from J, the junction contained 1 base not matched to a gene. The CDR3 region has the DNA TGCAGCGTTGTGACAGGGGGAACTAATGAAAAACTGTTTTTT. It encodes CSVVTGGTNEKLFF. The complete variable domain, with remaining parts taken from reference TRBV29-1 and TRBJ1-4, reads SAVISQKPSRDICQRGTSLTIQCQVDSQVTMMFWYRQQPGQSLTLIATANQGSEATYESGFVIDKFPISRPNLTFSTLTVSNMSPEDSSIYLCSVVTGGTNEKLFFGSGTQLSVL.